The 28 T cell receptor beta chains below come from one sample, sequenced in a study of T cell repertoires and HLA-DP antigens (dated by TCRdb to 2016 to 2019). Library prep was done by the immunoSEQ multiplex PCR assay. TCRdb holds this immuneACCESS table with in-frame rearrangements only. Some clones are missing; in checked studies, unresolved V genes explain under half, and the rest has no known cause. This sample comprises over 60,000 clones, around 80% of them detected only once. The ten largest clones represent 1.5% to 2% of the sample. What these receptors recognize is not known. Sequenced material: CD4+ T cells from PBMCs. The receptors originated from a man in his fifties or sixties in good health and CMV-seronegative.

The chain has TRBV4-1 and TRBJ1-2; 11 nucleotides align to TRBD1. With 4 bases clipped from V and 3 bases from J, the junction kept 1 base outside the gene matches. The CDR3 length is 14 residues. Per germline, CDR1 MGHRA and CDR2 YSYEKL. The CDR3 DNA sequence: TGCGCCAGCAGCCGGACAGGGGGCTACTATGGCTACACCTTC. Translated, it gives CASSRTGGYYGYTF.

This clone was counted only a few times. The chain joins TRBV5-4 to TRBJ1-2, with D perhaps matching TRBD1 (6 bases). The CDR3 consists of 14 residues. Looked up from germline, CDR1 is SGHNT and CDR2 is YYREEE (reference sequence). V was cut by 5 bases and J by 2 bases, with 13 bases left in between. The CDR3 sequence is CASRTIGTNYGYTF. The CDR3 DNA is TGTGCCAGCAGGACCATCGGGACAAACTATGGCTACACCTTC. Full variable domain (missing parts from reference TRBV5-4 and TRBJ1-2): ETGVTQSPTHLIKTRGQQVTLRCSSQSGHNTVSWYQQALGQGPQFIFQYYREEENGRGNFPPRFSGLQFPNYSSELNVNALELDDSALYLCASRTIGTNYGYTFGSGTRLTVV.

The V and J genes are TRBV6-1 and TRBJ1-5; D is undetermined. The V gene lost 2 bases and the J gene lost 6 bases, with 5 bases spanning the gap. CDR1 is MNHNS, CDR2 SASEGT, per germline. This CDR3 is 12 amino acids long. The CDR3 sequence is CASSEQAQPQHF. The CDR3 coding sequence is TGTGCCAGCAGTGAACAGGCTCAGCCCCAGCATTTT.

In this sample, this clone turned up a few times. The V call is TRBV5-1, the J call TRBJ2-7; tentative D call: TRBD2 (7 bases). Germline V CDR1 and CDR2: SGHRS, YFSETQ. Trimming removed 4 bases from V and 7 bases from J, with 18 bases in between. This CDR3 comprises 14 residues. The CDR3: CASSPRAGAGEQYF. The CDR3 DNA sequence: TGCGCCAGCAGCCCCCGGGCGGGGGCCGGGGAGCAGTACTTC.

The chain couples TRBV7-3 to TRBJ2-2, with D tentatively TRBD1 (6 bases). V was pared by 5 bases and J by 1 base, with 14 bases between. This CDR3 spans 16 amino acids. Germline assignment: CDR1 SGHTA and CDR2 FQGTGA. The CDR3 sequence: CASSIRQVQNTGELFF. CDR3 nucleotide sequence: TGTGCCAGCAGCATAAGACAGGTCCAGAACACCGGGGAGCTGTTTTTT.

The chain carries TRBV25-1 and TRBJ2-1; D is unclear. This CDR3 is built from 15 residues. Trimming left V 1 base short and J 3 bases short, with 10 bases between. The germline V gene has CDR1 MGHDK and CDR2 SYGVNS. The CDR3 nucleotides are TGTGCCAGCAGTGAATCTACGGTTAACTACAATGAGCAGTTCTTC. The encoded protein is CASSESTVNYNEQFF.

This clone was counted many times. This rearrangement joins TRBV10-1 to TRBJ2-2; 8 bases agree with TRBD1. From germline, CDR1 is WNHNN and CDR2 SYGVQD (reference sequence). Losses at the gene ends were 4 bases for V and 7 bases for J; bases not matched to a gene: 8. CDR3 length: 15 residues. CDR3 nucleotide sequence: TGCGCCAGCAGTGCTGGACAGGGAGGTAACGGGGAGCTGTTTTTT. This codes for CASSAGQGGNGELFF.

The V call is TRBV6-5, the J call TRBJ2-7; 14 bases agree with TRBD2. This CDR3 region has 15 residues. Looked up from germline, CDR1 is MNHEY and CDR2 is SVGAGI. V was pared by 4 bases and J by 9 bases, with 8 bases of the junction left unmatched. The CDR3 DNA follows: TGTGCCAGCAGTTTTCAGGGACTAGCGGGAGAGCCGCAGTACGTC. Translation gives CASSFQGLAGEPQYV.

The genes are TRBV5-4 and TRBJ1-6, with D possibly TRBD1 on 5 matching bases. The CDR3 runs to 15 residues. Germline V gene lookup returns CDR1 SGHNT and CDR2 YYREEE (reference sequence). The V and J ends lost 3 bases and 3 bases respectively, with 10 bases between them. CDR3: CASSSGTNYNSPLHF. CDR3 coding DNA: TGTGCCAGCAGCTCCGGGACTAACTATAATTCACCCCTCCACTTT.

V is TRBV7-2 and J is TRBJ2-5; possibly TRBD1 or TRBD2 for D (5 bases each). Germline V lookup: CDR1 SGHTA, CDR2 FQGNSA. Between the trimmed V and J ends, which lost 3 bases and 13 bases, there was a span of 15 bases. The CDR3 length is 12 residues. DNA for the CDR3: TGTGCCAGCAGCTTTCCGGGTGCCGGGGCGTACTTC. It yields the protein CASSFPGAGAYF.

V gene TRBV9 combines with J gene TRBJ2-5; D call uncertain. The CDR3 has 13 residues. The V end lost 4 bases, the J end lost 1 base, and 8 bases lay between the germline ends. Looked up from germline, CDR1 is SGDLS and CDR2 is YYNGEE. This chain's CDR3 is CASSRTGQETQYF. As DNA, the CDR3 is TGTGCCAGCAGCCGGACGGGCCAAGAGACCCAGTACTTC.

The rearrangement joins TRBV5-1 to TRBJ2-1; 13 bases match TRBD2. Germline V gene data show CDR1 as SGHRS and CDR2 as YFSETQ. The J segment lost 8 bases and the V segment lost 4 bases, leaving 9 bases of the junction unmatched. The CDR3 loop spans 16 amino acids. CDR3 sequence reads: CASSPGTSGILHEQFF. The CDR3 DNA follows: TGCGCCAGCAGCCCCGGGACTAGCGGGATTCTGCATGAGCAGTTCTTC.

The chain combines TRBV10-3 with TRBJ1-2; 7 bases agree with TRBD1. The CDR3 is made up of 14 amino acids. V lost 3 bases, J lost 8 bases, and 9 bases stayed unmatched. Germline CDR1 ENHRY, CDR2 SYGVKD. The CDR3 loop reads CAISDANRGRGYTF. As DNA, the CDR3 is TGTGCCATCAGTGACGCTAACAGGGGTCGGGGCTACACCTTC.

The chain joins TRBV20-1 to TRBJ2-5, with D uncertain. Germline-derived CDR1 and CDR2 are DFQATT and SNEGSKA (reference sequence). Deletions cut 0 bases from V and 4 bases from J, with 3 bases between. The CDR3 runs 11 residues. CDR3 nucleotides: TGCAGTGCTAGAGATCGAGAGACCCAGTACTTC. Protein: CSARDRETQYF.

The rearrangement joins TRBV7-2 to TRBJ1-5; D is unclear. From germline, CDR1 is SGHTA and CDR2 FQGNSA. V lost 6 bases and J 7 bases, leaving 16 bases between the germline ends. This CDR3 region has 14 residues. The CDR3 DNA is TGTGCCAGCAGTTTAAAGTCCCGGGAACAGCCCCAGCATTTT. This codes for CASSLKSREQPQHF.

This clone was picked up one time. The V gene is TRBV6-5, the J gene TRBJ1-2; D gene ambiguous. This CDR3 region has 14 residues. Germline CDR1 and CDR2: MNHEY and SVGAGI. Trimming cost V 3 bases and J 9 bases, with 17 bases left between them. CDR3 nucleotides: TGTGCCAGCAGTTATAACGGGAGGGCGAAGAGCTACACCTTC. This codes for CASSYNGRAKSYTF.

In its sample, this clone was seen once. The V call is TRBV7-8, the J call TRBJ1-6, with D unresolved. CDR1 is SGHVS, CDR2 FQNEAQ, per germline. Trimming shortened V by 1 base and J by 9 bases, and 10 bases separated the two germline ends. The CDR3 runs to 14 residues. CDR3 residues: CASSLESGVSPLHF. The CDR3 DNA is TGTGCCAGCAGCTTAGAATCTGGAGTTTCACCCCTCCACTTT.

The J gene is TRBJ1-1, the V gene TRBV6-5; D unresolved. The germline V gene has CDR1 MNHEY and CDR2 SVGAGI. V was pared by 5 bases and J by 1 base, with 11 bases between. The CDR3 totals 14 residues. DNA for the CDR3: TGTGCCAGCAGTGATCAAGAGACGAACACTGAAGCTTTCTTT. It is translated as CASSDQETNTEAFF.

CDR3 loop: CASSSRTGITDTQYF. CDR3 DNA: TGTGCCAGCAGCTCGAGGACAGGGATAACAGATACGCAGTATTTT. The gene calls are TRBV7-2 and TRBJ2-3; 8 positions match TRBD1. Germline CDR1 is SGHTA and CDR2 is FQGNSA. The CDR3 has 15 amino acids. V lost 4 bases to trimming and J lost 3 bases; unmatched junction nucleotides: 6.

This chain uses TRBV13 with TRBJ1-5; a weak D match, TRBD1 (5 bases). Germline CDR1 PRHDT, CDR2 FYEKMQ (reference sequence). V was shortened by 1 base and J by 7 bases, with 17 bases between the two germline ends. The CDR3 consists of 16 residues. The CDR3 bases are TGTGCCAGCAGCTTAGCGGCGGGGCGAGGTCACCAGCCCCAGCATTTT. Its translation: CASSLAAGRGHQPQHF.

The J gene is TRBJ2-5, the V gene TRBV19; 8 bases line up with TRBD1. The germline V gene has CDR1 LNHDA and CDR2 SQIVND (reference sequence). This CDR3 region has 15 residues. V lost 6 bases, J lost 2 bases, and 8 bases stayed unmatched. The CDR3 DNA sequence: TGTGCCAGTAGCGGACAGGGACGGGGGCAAGAGACCCAGTACTTC. Translated: CASSGQGRGQETQYF.

This chain uses TRBV7-2 with TRBJ2-7; the match to TRBD2 covers 10 bases. CDR1 and CDR2 (germline): SGHTA, FQGNSA. This CDR3 comprises 19 residues. The trim removed 2 bases at V and 0 bases at J, leaving 13 bases unmatched. CDR3 nucleotide sequence: TGTGCCAGCAGCTTACCCTACTCCCCGACTAGCGGGCGCTCCTACGAGCAGTACTTC. Amino acid sequence: CASSLPYSPTSGRSYEQYF. Based on the CDR3 plus reference TRBV7-2 and TRBJ2-7, the full variable domain is GAGVSQSPSNKVTEKGKDVELRCDPISGHTALYWYRQSLGQGLEFLIYFQGNSAPDKSGLPSDRFSAERTGGSVSTLTIQRTQQEDSAVYLCASSLPYSPTSGRSYEQYFGPGTRLTVT.

The CDR3 DNA reads as TGTGCCACTCCACAGGGTCCAGATACGCAGTATTTT. Amino acid sequence: CATPQGPDTQYF. V and J are TRBV2 and TRBJ2-3; D may be TRBD1 (6 bases). Germline-derived CDR1 and CDR2 are SNHLY and FYNNEI. The CDR3 has 12 amino acids. Trimming removed 10 bases at V and 4 bases at J, with 12 bases between.

J is TRBJ2-1 and V is TRBV27, with D maybe TRBD2 (6 bases). The CDR3 has 17 amino acids. The germline CDR1 and CDR2 sequences are MNHEY and SMNVEV (reference sequence). Trimming took 5 bases from V and 5 from J, leaving 22 bases between them. CDR3 nucleotides: TGTGCCAGCAGTCTCCTATCCGGGGGAAAACGGGACAATGAGCAGTTCTTC. Its protein product is CASSLLSGGKRDNEQFF.

This chain connects TRBV12-5 to TRBJ1-1, with D hard to call. CDR3 length: 14 amino acids. Germline CDR1 is LGHNT and CDR2 is FRNRAP. With 7 bases removed from V and 4 bases from J, the gap between germline ends came to 16 bases. The CDR3 loop reads CASASQDGTTEAFF. The CDR3 bases are TGTGCTAGTGCCTCCCAGGATGGAACCACTGAAGCTTTCTTT.

The table lists this clone with a few counts. Here the CDR3 reads CASSTGPGVYNEQFF. Here the CDR3 DNA reads TGTGCCAGCAGCACCGGGCCCGGGGTCTACAATGAGCAGTTCTTC. The chain combines TRBV9 with TRBJ2-1; possible D gene TRBD2, 5 bases. Trimming took off 4 bases at V and 3 bases at J, with 14 bases between the two ends. CDR1 and CDR2 (germline): SGDLS, YYNGEE. This CDR3 spans 15 amino acids.

The chain couples TRBV7-3 to TRBJ1-1, with D unresolved. The CDR3 length is 13 residues. The germline CDR1 and CDR2 sequences are SGHTA and FQGTGA. With 3 bases removed from V and 2 bases from J, the gap between germline ends came to 7 bases. The CDR3 loop is CASSFGANTEAFF. The CDR3 nucleotides are TGTGCCAGCAGCTTCGGAGCTAACACTGAAGCTTTCTTT.

The chain links TRBV20-1 to TRBJ2-4; 7 nucleotides align to TRBD1. Germline V lookup: CDR1 DFQATT, CDR2 SNEGSKA (reference sequence). This CDR3 is built from 11 residues. Losses at the gene ends were 4 bases for V and 7 bases for J; bases not matched to a gene: 1. This CDR3 is CSAIQGNIQYF. CDR3 DNA: TGCAGTGCTATACAGGGGAACATTCAGTACTTC.